These 12 T cell receptor beta chains were sequenced from one sample in a study of T cell responses to AZD1222 COVID-19 vaccine. Repertoires were generated with immunoSEQ multiplex PCR, while TCRdb's copy carries only in-frame clones and drops some. The sample contains 120,000 or so clones, about 86% of which appear only once. Sequencing was performed on peripheral blood, taken 28 days after the second AZD1222 dose. The origin of the receptors is an adult who received the AZD1222 COVID-19 vaccine.

This clone has more than one count but fewer than ten. The chain has TRBV1 and TRBJ1-5; TRBD1, the table's D call, was not compared with the DNA. TRBV1 is a listed pseudogene. The CDR3 has 12 residues. CDR3 region: CTSPGDNQPQHF. The CDR3 DNA follows: TGCACCAGCCCAGGGGACAATCAGCCCCAGCATTTT.

This clone was counted a few times. The chain combines TRBV19 with TRBJ2-7, with D possibly TRBD1 on 5 matching bases. The germline gives CDR1 LNHDA, CDR2 SQIVND (reference sequence). Trimming left V 2 bases short and J 6 bases short, with 8 bases between. The CDR3 spans 12 residues. DNA for the CDR3: TGTGCCAGTAGTATAACAGGAACCGAGCAGTACTTC. Its protein product is CASSITGTEQYF. Full variable domain (missing parts from reference TRBV19 and TRBJ2-7): DGGITQSPKYLFRKEGQNVTLSCEQNLNHDAMYWYRQDPGQGLRLIYYSQIVNDFQKGDIAEGYSVSREKKESFPLTVTSAQKNPTAFYLCASSITGTEQYFGPGTRLTVT.

CDR3 nucleotide sequence: TGTGCCAGCAGGTACCCCGGGTTGGGCGAGCAGTACTTC. It is translated as CASRYPGLGEQYF. The chain links TRBV6-2 or TRBV6-3 to TRBJ2-7, with D hard to call. V dropped 6 bases and J dropped 6 bases, with 15 bases sitting between them. This CDR3 has 13 residues. Germline V gene sequence: CDR1 MNHEY, CDR2 SVGEGT.

The chain joins TRBV28 to TRBJ1-1; D is undetermined. The CDR3 is made up of 12 amino acids. V was trimmed by 3 bases and J by 2 bases, leaving 4 bases between them. Germline CDR1 MDHEN, CDR2 SYDVKM. CDR3 residues: CASSFSNTEAFF. In nucleotides, the CDR3 is TGTGCCAGCAGTTTTAGTAACACTGAAGCTTTCTTT.

J is TRBJ1-3 and V is TRBV28; D not certain. The CDR3 runs 12 residues. The germline V and J ends were trimmed by 6 bases and 2 bases, with 5 bases remaining between them. Germline V lookup: CDR1 MDHEN, CDR2 SYDVKM. CDR3 nucleotides: TGTGCCAGCAGCCCAACTGGAAACACCATATATTTT. This encodes CASSPTGNTIYF.

This clone turned up a few times. This chain uses TRBV11-1 with TRBJ1-1; tentative D call: TRBD1 (5 bases). V was trimmed by 5 bases and J by 1 base, leaving 8 bases between them. The CDR3 runs to 13 residues. CDR1 and CDR2 (germline): SGHAT, FQDESV (reference sequence). The CDR3 coding sequence is TGTGCCAGCAGCGGGACGGCGAACACTGAAGCTTTCTTT. Its protein product is CASSGTANTEAFF.

With respect to this clone: Other DNA sequences from this sample encode an identical CDR3 as well. The rearrangement joins TRBV14 to TRBJ1-1, with TRBD1 as a possible D gene (5 bases). Germline CDR1 reads SGHDN; CDR2 reads FVKESK. CDR3 length: 16 amino acids. The ends were cut back, 0 bases at V and 4 bases at J, with 15 bases in the middle. This chain's CDR3 is CASSQDLGRVGTEAFF. The CDR3, as DNA: TGTGCCAGCAGCCAAGATCTGGGCAGGGTTGGCACTGAAGCTTTCTTT.

This sequence joins TRBV7-8 and TRBJ2-3, with D possibly TRBD2 on 5 matching bases. The V gene's germline CDR1 is SGHVS and CDR2 FQNEAQ. Deletions cut 5 bases from V and 2 bases from J, with 8 bases between. This CDR3 is 13 amino acids long. CDR3: CASSPGVTDTQYF. The CDR3 nucleotides read TGTGCCAGCAGCCCCGGGGTCACAGATACGCAGTATTTT.

The chain recombines TRBV13 with TRBJ2-2; a possible D gene is TRBD1 (5 bases). The germline V gene encodes CDR1 PRHDT and CDR2 FYEKMQ (reference sequence). The CDR3 is 14 amino acids. V was trimmed by 0 bases and J by 7 bases, leaving 9 bases between them. The CDR3 DNA sequence: TGTGCCAGCAGCTTAGGGCAGGGCCACGGGGAGCTGTTTTTT. Protein: CASSLGQGHGELFF. The variable domain in full, with the rest retrieved from reference TRBV13 and TRBJ2-2, is AAGVIQSPRHLIKEKRETATLKCYPIPRHDTVYWYQQGPGQDPQFLISFYEKMQSDKGSIPDRFSAQQFSDYHSELNMSSLELGDSALYFCASSLGQGHGELFFGEGSRLTVL.

This chain joins TRBV30 and TRBJ1-1; tentative D call: TRBD1 (6 bases). Trimming took off 0 bases at V and 10 bases at J, with 12 bases between the two ends. Per germline, CDR1 GTSNPN and CDR2 SVGIG (reference sequence). The CDR3 runs to 12 residues. CDR3 amino acids: CAWSVQGPGAFF. The CDR3 DNA is TGTGCCTGGAGTGTACAGGGCCCGGGAGCTTTCTTT.

The V call is TRBV15, the J call TRBJ1-5, with a weak D call TRBD1 (6 bases). The CDR3 spans 16 residues. With 1 base removed from V and 4 bases from J, the gap between germline ends came to 14 bases. Germline V gene data show CDR1 as LNHNV and CDR2 as YYDKDF (reference sequence). The CDR3 loop reads CATSRGHGGLNQPQHF. For the CDR3, the DNA is TGTGCCACCAGCAGAGGTCATGGGGGGCTGAATCAGCCCCAGCATTTT. The complete variable domain, with remaining parts taken from reference TRBV15 and TRBJ1-5, reads DAMVIQNPRYQVTQFGKPVTLSCSQTLNHNVMYWYQQKSSQAPKLLFHYYDKDFNNEADTPDNFQSRRPNTSFCFLDIRSPGLGDTAMYLCATSRGHGGLNQPQHFGDGTRLSIL.

This chain uses TRBV19 with TRBJ2-7, with D possibly matching TRBD1 (6 bases). Per the germline V gene, CDR1 is LNHDA and CDR2 is SQIVND (reference sequence). V shed 3 bases and J shed 2 bases, with 11 bases lying between them. The CDR3 runs to 14 residues. The chain's CDR3 is CASSIQGITYEQYF. CDR3 in DNA: TGTGCCAGTAGTATTCAGGGGATAACCTACGAGCAGTACTTC.